This T cell receptor (beta chain) was identified in a study of blood T cell repertoires in COVID-19. Study-level information: There were acute and convalescent COVID-19 samples, and they came from the United States, Italy and Spain.

Germline CDR1 reads MDHEN; CDR2 reads SYDVKM. The CDR3 totals 15 residues. V gave up 7 bases and J gave up 0 bases; unmatched junction bases: 5. Original methodology: Reference gene primer amplification gave nucleated cell count estimates. TCRdb's table, derived via immunoSEQ multiplex PCR, lists solely in-frame clones and lacks some. V, J and clone size are those of that table, while D and trimming were read from the DNA. Of 300,000 or so clones in the sample, over 75% were seen once. This clonotype originated in a man aged 45-65 years with active or convalescent COVID-19. Sequenced material: peripheral blood. This chain connects TRBV28 to TRBJ1-5; 8 nucleotides match TRBD1. The CDR3 coding sequence is TGTGCCAGCACCCGGACAGGGTATAGCAATCAGCCCCAGCATTTT. Translation gives CASTRTGYSNQPQHF.